These 31 T cell receptor beta chains originate from one sample sequenced in a study of T cells in Graves' hyperthyroidism and ophthalmopathy. RNA transcripts yielded amplified TCR beta CDR3 regions. Researchers ran a first-round RT-PCR on the TCR CDR3 using the HTBI primer set. TCRdb ran MiXCR on the multiplex PCR reads and lists one entry per CDR3 protein. This table holds around 540,000 distinct CDR3 sequences, 46% found once. The sequenced sample was peripheral blood or thyroid tissue (not recorded which). The source of these receptors is a woman aged 18-30 years with Graves' hyperthyroidism.

This clonotype was observed at least ten times. Because the CDR3's place on the DNA is in doubt, the DNA is left out and the CDR3 is given as listed by TCRdb. The chain carries TRBV2 and TRBJ1-1. The CDR3 numbers 16 amino acids, ends counted. Germline CDR1 reads SNHLY; CDR2 reads FYNNEI. Here the CDR3 reads CASSEALWEWNTEAFF.

This clonotype has at least ten counts. The chain uses TRBV24-1 and TRBJ1-2; possibly TRBD1 for D (6 bases). The CDR3 spans 15 residues. Germline assignment: CDR1 KGHDR and CDR2 SFDVKD. The V end lost 3 bases, the J end lost 0 bases, and 10 bases lay between the germline ends. Here the CDR3 reads CATSDTRQANYGYTF. The DNA for the CDR3 is TGTGCCACCAGTGATACTAGACAGGCTAACTATGGCTACACCTTC.

This clonotype was recorded at least ten times. This chain connects TRBV7-8 to TRBJ1-4; D is perhaps TRBD1 (5 bases). The CDR3 runs to 14 residues. V was shortened by 5 bases and J by 4 bases, with 11 bases between the two germline ends. The germline CDR1 and CDR2 sequences are SGHVS and FQNEAQ. In DNA, the CDR3 is TGTGCCAGCAGCCTGGGACGGATTAATGAAAAACTGTTTTTT. Translation gives CASSLGRINEKLFF.

This clonotype was detected only a few times. The rearrangement joins TRBV24-1 to TRBJ2-5; 8 positions match TRBD1. This CDR3 is built from 16 residues. Trimming took 5 bases from V and 4 from J; bases not matched to a gene: 11. Germline values: CDR1 KGHDR, CDR2 SFDVKD. The DNA of the CDR3 is TGTGCCACCAGTGCTCCCGCCGGACAGGGAATAGAGACCCAGTACTTC. Its translation is CATSAPAGQGIETQYF.

Comments on this clonotype: This clone may be a read error of a much larger clone one base away. The rearrangement uses TRBV20-1 and TRBJ2-7; 7 bases agree with TRBD2. After removal of 4 bases from V and 5 bases from J, the junction contained 11 bases not matched to a gene. The CDR3 has 14 amino acids. Germline V gene sequence: CDR1 DFQATT, CDR2 SNEGSKA (reference sequence). The CDR3 DNA reads as TGCAGTGCTATTCTAGCGGAAAGTGAAGACGAGCAGTACTTC. It codes for CSAILAESEDEQYF.

In its sample, this clonotype was seen a few times. The chain combines TRBV10-3 with TRBJ2-7; 7 nucleotides align to TRBD1. V trimming: 2 bases; J trimming: 6 bases; junction bases outside the gene matches: 7. The CDR3 is made up of 14 amino acids. In germline, CDR1 is ENHRY, CDR2 SYGVKD. The CDR3 coding sequence is TGTGCCATCAGTGAGCAGGGGACAGAGGGCGAGCAGTACTTC. It translates to CAISEQGTEGEQYF.

The chain is built from TRBV11-1 and TRBJ2-2; the D gene is possibly TRBD2 (5 bases). Germline V gene lookup returns CDR1 SGHAT and CDR2 FQDESV (reference sequence). The V gene lost 5 bases and the J gene lost 0 bases, with 10 bases spanning the gap. The CDR3 consists of 15 residues. The CDR3 bases are TGTGCCAGCAGCGGCATAGCGACGAACACCGGGGAGCTGTTTTTT. Its protein product is CASSGIATNTGELFF.

The V and J genes are TRBV6-1 and TRBJ2-7; the match to TRBD1 covers 7 bases. The CDR3 is made up of 15 amino acids. The J segment lost 2 bases and the V segment lost 4 bases, leaving 8 bases of the junction unmatched. Germline V CDR1 and CDR2: MNHNS, SASEGT. CDR3 nucleotides: TGTGCCAGCAGTGTTAGGGGGCGCCCCCCCTACGAGCAGTACTTC. It translates to CASSVRGRPPYEQYF.

The chain recombines TRBV10-3 with TRBJ2-2, with no clear D. V lost 3 bases and J 3 bases, leaving 14 bases between the germline ends. CDR1 is ENHRY and CDR2 is SYGVKD in the germline V gene. The CDR3 consists of 16 residues. The CDR3 DNA reads TGTGCCATCAGTGACCCTAACAAAAGGGACACCGGGGAGCTGTTTTTT. Translating it yields CAISDPNKRDTGELFF.

This clonotype was counted many times. CDR3 amino acids: CASSLRCRGRCEQYF. For the CDR3, the DNA is TGTGCCAGCAGCTTACGATGCAGGGGTCGTTGCGAGCAGTACTTC. The chain links TRBV7-6 to TRBJ2-7; tentative D call: TRBD1 (6 bases). Germline CDR1 is SGHVS and CDR2 is FNYEAQ. The CDR3 is 15 residues long. Trimming pared 2 bases from V and 6 bases from J, leaving 17 bases between.

The chain employs TRBV7-9 and TRBJ1-6; 10 bases fit TRBD1. Germline CDR1 is SEHNR and CDR2 is FQNEAQ (reference sequence). The CDR3 contains 15 residues. With 3 bases clipped from V and 8 bases from J, the junction kept 4 bases outside the gene matches. CDR3 nucleotides: TGTGCCAGCAGCTTGGGACAGGGGACCTATTCACCCCTCCACTTT. It is translated as CASSLGQGTYSPLHF. The variable domain in full, completed from reference TRBV7-9 and TRBJ1-6, reads DTGVSQNPRHKITKRGQNVTFRCDPISEHNRLYWYRQTLGQGPEFLTYFQNEAQLEKSRLLSDRFSAERPKGSFSTLEIQRTEQGDSAMYLCASSLGQGTYSPLHFGNGTRLTVT.

This clonotype was seen more than once but under ten times. J is TRBJ2-7 and V is TRBV5-6, with D perhaps TRBD1 or TRBD2 (5 bases each). V lost 3 bases and J 5 bases, leaving 15 bases between the germline ends. In germline, CDR1 is SGHDT, CDR2 YYEEEE. The CDR3 runs 14 residues. This CDR3 reads CASSWGPEGNEQYF. In nucleotides, the CDR3 is TGTGCCAGCAGCTGGGGACCCGAGGGAAACGAGCAGTACTTC. The variable domain in full, with the rest retrieved from reference TRBV5-6 and TRBJ2-7, is DAGVTQSPTHLIKTRGQQVTLRCSPKSGHDTVSWYQQALGQGPQFIFQYYEEEERQRGNFPDRFSGHQFPNYSSELNVNALLLGDSALYLCASSWGPEGNEQYFGPGTRLTVT.

V is TRBV2 and J is TRBJ2-5; D uncertain. Germline CDR1 and CDR2: SNHLY and FYNNEI. Trimming shortened V by 5 bases and J by 1 base, and 14 bases separated the two germline ends. The CDR3 covers 15 residues. The CDR3 region is CASSRGSSLQETQYF. The CDR3 bases are TGTGCCAGCAGTCGTGGGTCTTCCCTCCAAGAGACCCAGTACTTC.

CDR3 sequence (DNA): TGTGCCATCGGACCCGATGGGGAGACCCAGTACTTC. This sequence encodes CAIGPDGETQYF. The chain joins TRBV12-3 or TRBV12-4 to TRBJ2-5; no definite D call. V was clipped by 10 bases and J by 5 bases, with 14 bases between them. This CDR3 comprises 12 residues.

The genes are TRBV7-2 and TRBJ2-2; no definite D call. V was pared by 1 base and J by 7 bases, with 13 bases between. Per the germline V gene, CDR1 is SGHTA and CDR2 is FQGNSA. The CDR3 sequence is 15 residues long. CDR3 sequence (DNA): TGTGCCAGCAGCTTAGGAAGGACGGGCGGCGGGGAGCTGTTTTTT. Residues: CASSLGRTGGGELFF. Filled out from reference TRBV7-2 and TRBJ2-2, the complete variable domain reads GAGVSQSPSNKVTEKGKDVELRCDPISGHTALYWYRQSLGQGLEFLIYFQGNSAPDKSGLPSDRFSAERTGGSVSTLTIQRTQQEDSAVYLCASSLGRTGGGELFFGEGSRLTVL.

On this clonotype itself: Its ends do not fully match the called genes, so a read error is possible. This chain joins TRBV7-9 and TRBJ2-5, with no clear D. CDR1 is SEHNR and CDR2 is FQNEAQ in the germline V gene (reference sequence). The length of the CDR3 is 14 residues. The CDR3 loop is CASSLSYGLETQYF. CDR3 DNA: TGCGCCAGCAGCCTTTCGTACGGGCTAGAGACCCAGTACTTC. Drawing the rest from reference TRBV7-9 and TRBJ2-5, the complete variable domain is DTGVSQNPRHKITKRGQNVTFRCDPISEHNRLYWYRQTLGQGPEFLTYFQNEAQLEKSRLLSDRFSAERPKGSFSTLEIQRTEQGDSAMYLCASSLSYGLETQYFGPGTRLLVL.

Many counts were recorded for this clonotype. The chain couples TRBV20-1 to TRBJ2-7; 8 nucleotides agree with TRBD2. V dropped 4 bases and J dropped 3; count of bases not matched to a gene: 8. The CDR3 is 14 residues long. CDR1 is DFQATT and CDR2 is SNEGSKA in the germline V gene (reference sequence). The DNA of the CDR3 is TGCAGTGCTAACGGACTAGCTGACAGCTACGAGCAGTACTTC. It is translated as CSANGLADSYEQYF.

The V call is TRBV7-9, the J call TRBJ2-2; the match to TRBD2 covers 8 bases. Trimming cost V 5 bases and J 1 base; bases outside gene matches: 12. Germline V CDR1 and CDR2: SEHNR, FQNEAQ (reference sequence). The CDR3 has 18 residues. The CDR3 is CASSLRLAQPVNTGELFF. The CDR3 region has the DNA TGTGCCAGCAGCCTACGACTAGCGCAACCGGTGAACACCGGGGAGCTGTTTTTT.

The chain combines TRBV7-6 with TRBJ2-7, with TRBD1 as a possible D gene (6 bases). With 5 bases removed from V and 6 bases from J, the gap between germline ends came to 14 bases. The CDR3 length is 13 residues. From germline, CDR1 is SGHVS and CDR2 FNYEAQ. The CDR3 here is CASSPTTGFEQYF. The DNA of the CDR3 is TGTGCCAGCAGCCCAACCACAGGGTTCGAGCAGTACTTC.

This clonotype showed up just a few times. The V call is TRBV12-3 or TRBV12-4, the J call TRBJ2-5, with D uncertain. With 1 base removed from V and 10 bases from J, the gap between germline ends came to 13 bases. This CDR3 has 13 residues. The CDR3 sequence: CASSLDLKRDQYF. The CDR3 nucleotides are TGTGCCAGCAGTTTAGACCTGAAGCGTGACCAGTACTTC.

This chain links TRBV6-4 with TRBJ2-1; D is unclear. The CDR3 runs to 14 residues. Between the trimmed V and J ends, which lost 0 bases and 0 bases, there was a span of 3 bases. Germline V gene data show CDR1 as MRHNA and CDR2 as SNTAGT. DNA of the CDR3: TGTGCCAGCAGTGACTCCCTCTCCTACAATGAGCAGTTCTTC. It translates to CASSDSLSYNEQFF.

This clonotype was seen a few times. The V call is TRBV2, the J call TRBJ2-5; 11 bases agree with TRBD2. The germline V gene has CDR1 SNHLY and CDR2 FYNNEI. CDR3 size: 16 residues. Trimming cost V 10 bases and J 5 bases; bases outside gene matches: 15. In DNA, the CDR3 is TGTGCCACCTCGAAGGTTATGGGACTAGCGGATGAGACCCAGTACTTC. It specifies CATSKVMGLADETQYF.

As for this clonotype: An end of the junction does not agree with germline; a read error may underlie this. The gene calls are TRBV7-9 and TRBJ2-7; tentative D call: TRBD2 (5 bases). The CDR3 runs to 15 residues. Germline V CDR1 and CDR2: SEHNR, FQNEAQ (reference sequence). As DNA, the CDR3 is TGTGCCAGCAGCCAAGCGTCGGGAAACGCGTACGGGCAGTACTTC. This encodes CASSQASGNAYGQYF.

The gene calls are TRBV6-6 and TRBJ1-2; D unresolved. With 6 bases removed from V and 0 bases from J, the gap between germline ends came to 11 bases. Germline CDR1 is MNHNY and CDR2 is SVGAGI (reference sequence). The CDR3 length is 14 residues. The CDR3 sequence: CASRRVGSNYGYTF. DNA for the CDR3: TGTGCCAGCAGACGCGTAGGGTCTAACTATGGCTACACCTTC.

The chain employs TRBV7-3 and TRBJ2-2; no firm D call. Looked up from germline, CDR1 is SGHTA and CDR2 is FQGTGA. The ends were cut back, 10 bases at V and 7 bases at J, with 7 bases in the middle. This CDR3 spans 10 amino acids. The CDR3 DNA sequence: TGTGCCACCGGTAGCGGGGAGCTGTTTTTT. This codes for CATGSGELFF.

Notes on this clonotype: This may arise from a read error, as a much more abundant clone is one base away. J is TRBJ1-1 and V is TRBV7-3; D is uncertain. The CDR3 loop spans 13 amino acids. Germline V gene sequence: CDR1 SGHTA, CDR2 FQGTGA. Written as DNA, the CDR3 is TGTGTCAGCAGCTTTCTCAAGCACACTGAAGCTTTCTTT. Translation: CVSSFLKHTEAFF.

This sequence joins TRBV10-3 and TRBJ2-3, with D uncertain. This CDR3 contains 15 residues. In germline, CDR1 is ENHRY, CDR2 SYGVKD. V lost 2 bases to trimming and J lost 2 bases, with 11 bases between them. CDR3: CAISEGGSPTDTQYF. The CDR3 nucleotides read TGTGCCATCAGTGAGGGCGGCTCGCCCACAGATACGCAGTATTTT.

Worth noting for this clonotype: Without the conserved terminal phenylalanine or tryptophan, this CDR3 likely stems from a read error. The chain combines TRBV6-1 with TRBJ2-5; D not certain. Germline V gene lookup returns CDR1 MNHNS and CDR2 SASEGT. Trimming cost V 7 bases and J 2 bases, with 11 bases left between them. The CDR3 has 13 amino acids. The DNA for the CDR3 is TGTGCCAGCAAGGCTCAAGGACAAGAGACCCAGTACCTC. It encodes CASKAQGQETQYL.

This clonotype has a count of ten or more. The V and J genes are TRBV24-1 and TRBJ2-5; TRBD2 might be the D (5 bases). Trimming pared 7 bases from V and 5 bases from J, leaving 13 bases between. This CDR3 contains 13 residues. The V gene's germline CDR1 is KGHDR and CDR2 SFDVKD. CDR3 amino acids: CATSPEGGETQYF. CDR3 coding DNA: TGTGCCACCAGCCCCGAGGGTGGGGAGACCCAGTACTTC.

This clonotype has just a few counts. The gene calls are TRBV14 and TRBJ1-1; D is unresolved. The V gene's germline CDR1 is SGHDN and CDR2 FVKESK. V gave up 0 bases and J gave up 2 bases, with 10 bases separating them. The CDR3 sequence is 15 residues long. The chain's CDR3 is CASSQDWRHNTEAFF. The CDR3 region has the DNA TGTGCCAGCAGCCAAGATTGGAGACACAACACTGAAGCTTTCTTT.

This sequence joins TRBV15 and TRBJ2-2; the D is unclear. Between the trimmed V and J ends, which lost 5 bases and 3 bases, there was a span of 7 bases. The CDR3 totals 13 residues. Germline V lookup: CDR1 LNHNV, CDR2 YYDKDF (reference sequence). Here the CDR3 reads CATSPEYTGELFF. The CDR3, as DNA: TGTGCCACCAGCCCCGAGTACACCGGGGAGCTGTTTTTT.